This T cell receptor (beta chain) was obtained from a study of identical twins. This clonotype was detected many times. The germline CDR1 and CDR2 sequences are SNHLY and FYNNEI. The germline V and J ends were trimmed by 6 bases and 4 bases, with 4 bases remaining between them. The CDR3 has 11 residues. MiXCR, run by TCRdb on the 5' RACE reads, gives a single entry per CDR3 protein. The profile shows roughly 1,500,000 distinct CDR3 sequences, less than 35% of them singletons. This chain uses TRBV2 with TRBJ2-1; D unresolved. This clonotype originated in a newborn girl in good health. The sequenced sample was cord blood. CDR3 in DNA: TGTGCCAGCAGACCGTACAATGAGCAGTTCTTC. Translated: CASRPYNEQFF.